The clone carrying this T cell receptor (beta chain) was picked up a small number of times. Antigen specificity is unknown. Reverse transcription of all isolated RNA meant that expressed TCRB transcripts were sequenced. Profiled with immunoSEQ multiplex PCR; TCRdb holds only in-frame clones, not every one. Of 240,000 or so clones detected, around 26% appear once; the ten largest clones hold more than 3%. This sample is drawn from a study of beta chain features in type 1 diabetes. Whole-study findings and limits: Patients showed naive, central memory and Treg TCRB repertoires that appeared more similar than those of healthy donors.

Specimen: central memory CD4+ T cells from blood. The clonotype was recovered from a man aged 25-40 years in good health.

CDR3 in DNA: TGTGCCTACAGGGTTGACTATGGCTACACCTTC. Translation gives CAYRVDYGYTF. The chain links TRBV30 to TRBJ1-2; D is perhaps TRBD1 (6 bases). Trimming removed 7 bases at V and 3 bases at J, with 9 bases between. There are 11 residues in the CDR3. Germline lookup yields CDR1 GTSNPN and CDR2 SVGIG (reference sequence).